This TCR beta chain stems from a study of blood T cell repertoires in COVID-19. Study details: Samples of COVID-19 (acute and convalescent) were obtained from the United States, Italy and Spain.

TCRdb keeps only in-frame clones here, not all; method: immunoSEQ multiplex PCR. The repertoire holds around 68,000 clones, with roughly 86% as singletons. V lost 4 bases to trimming and J lost 0 bases, with 13 bases between them. This CDR3 has 15 amino acids. Germline CDR1 LGHDT, CDR2 YNNKEL (reference sequence). This receptor was identified in a middle-aged man with COVID-19, enrolled during active disease. V is TRBV3-1 (or the pseudogene TRBV3-2) and J is TRBJ2-7; D possibly corresponds to TRBD1 (6 bases). The sequenced material came from peripheral blood. The CDR3 spells CASSPQGISSYEQYF. The CDR3 coding sequence is TGTGCCAGCAGCCCCCAGGGGATCAGCTCCTACGAGCAGTACTTC.